The source of this T cell receptor (beta chain) is a study of blood T cells in healthy people across ages. A sample-barcoded 5' primer and a J-beta primer mix were used in a second PCR of about 7 to 12 cycles. Every sample produced at least 2.5 million CDR3-containing paired-end reads. TCRdb reprocessed the 5' RACE reads via MiXCR and lists one record per CDR3 protein. This sample carries about a million distinct CDR3 sequences, around 54% of them seen once, and the ten largest clones take over 20%. This clonotype was seen a few times. This TCR was sampled from a woman aged 60-70 years in good health. Sequenced input: blood.

This CDR3 reads CASSLRGGSSDRTQYF. Written as DNA, the CDR3 is TGTGCCAGCAGCTTACGGGGAGGGAGCTCCGACCGTACGCAGTATTTT. The chain couples TRBV7-8 to TRBJ2-3; TRBD2 matches 7 bases. V dropped 2 bases and J dropped 8; count of bases not matched to a gene: 13. The CDR3 extends over 16 amino acids. Germline CDR1 and CDR2: SGHVS and FQNEAQ.